The clone carrying this TCR beta chain was observed many times. Its antigen is currently unknown. Every diagnosis used clinical symptoms, serum thyroxine and TRAb, thyroid ultrasound and orbital computed tomography. This sample holds PBMCs from roughly 10 ml fresh peripheral blood. The data are from a study of T cells in Graves' hyperthyroidism and ophthalmopathy. The study's findings and limits: Stable hyperthyroidism and ophthalmopathy were separated using 13 V-J signatures.

The CDR3 runs 15 residues. The junction had 12 bases not matched to a gene; V was cut back by 4 bases and J by 5 bases. The germline V gene encodes CDR1 SQVTM and CDR2 ANQGSEA. TCR beta CDR3 sequences were amplified from RNA transcripts. The HTBI primer set drove a first-round RT-PCR of the TCR CDR3. In TCRdb, the multiplex PCR reads were re-called with MiXCR into one record per CDR3 protein. The sample yields roughly 300,000 distinct CDR3 sequences, approximately 15% seen once. The receptor comes from a young woman with Graves' hyperthyroidism. The chain recombines TRBV29-1 with TRBJ2-3; TRBD1 matches 7 bases. The sample taken for sequencing was blood. CDR3 nucleotides: TGCAGCGTTGTCGAGACAGGGTCCCCGCTAGATACGCAGTATTTT. As protein: CSVVETGSPLDTQYF.